The entry that follows covers one T cell receptor (beta chain) sequence. Its antigen is currently unknown. RNA was extracted and reverse transcribed into cDNA as the sequencing template. Some clones are missing from TCRdb's copy, which holds only in-frame ones; the method was immunoSEQ multiplex PCR. The sample has around 99,000 clones, 84% seen once. CDR1 and CDR2 from the germline V gene are PRHDT and FYEKMQ (reference sequence). This CDR3 is built from 15 residues. V lost 3 bases to trimming and J lost 7 bases; unmatched junction nucleotides: 4. These data belong to a study of CD8+ T cells in alopecia areata. For the study at large: Tofacitinib exposure lasted 6 to 18 months, followed by 6 months off drug. Severity was scored as percentage of affected scalp area in treated patients. Study-wide findings and caveats: Many expanded lesional clones persisted in scalp and blood during tofacitinib treatment.

The treatment is: oral pan-JAK inhibitor, 5-10 mg twice daily. Both CD4+ and CD8+ T cells were separated by sorting PBMCs. Here the sequenced sample was CD8+ T cells sorted from blood, taken at week 24, from a patient treated with tofacitinib. J is TRBJ2-1 and V is TRBV13; 12 positions agree with TRBD2. The TCR comes from a human donor with alopecia areata. This chain's CDR3 is CASSFSSGGANEQFF. The CDR3 DNA is TGTGCCAGCAGCTTTTCTAGCGGGGGGGCAAATGAGCAGTTCTTC.